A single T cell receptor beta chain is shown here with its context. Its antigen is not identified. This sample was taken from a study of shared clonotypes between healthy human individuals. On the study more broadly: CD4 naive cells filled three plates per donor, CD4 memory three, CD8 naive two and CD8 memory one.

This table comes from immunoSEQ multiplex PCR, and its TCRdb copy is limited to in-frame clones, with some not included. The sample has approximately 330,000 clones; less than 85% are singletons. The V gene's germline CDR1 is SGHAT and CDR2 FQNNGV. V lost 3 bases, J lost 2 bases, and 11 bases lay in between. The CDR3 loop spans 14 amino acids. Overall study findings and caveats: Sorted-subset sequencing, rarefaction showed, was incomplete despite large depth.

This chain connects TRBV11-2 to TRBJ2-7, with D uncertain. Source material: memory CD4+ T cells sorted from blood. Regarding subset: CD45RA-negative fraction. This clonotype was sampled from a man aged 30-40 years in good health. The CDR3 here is CASSLRALAYEQYF. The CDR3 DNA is TGTGCCAGCAGCTTGCGCGCTTTGGCCTACGAGCAGTACTTC. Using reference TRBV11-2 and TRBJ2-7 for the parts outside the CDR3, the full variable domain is EAGVAQSPRYKIIEKRQSVAFWCNPISGHATLYWYQQILGQGPKLLIQFQNNGVVDDSQLPKDRFSAERLKGVDSTLKIQPAKLEDSAVYLCASSLRALAYEQYFGPGTRLTVT.